This TCR beta chain was identified in a study of Graves' ophthalmopathy and Graves' hyperthyroidism. Whole-study results and caveats: It was with 70.59% sensitivity and around 72% specificity that the model predicted ophthalmopathy progression. Most thyroid clonotypes expanded beyond 0.001 frequency were also found in blood.

Of note for this clonotype: Its antigen remains unidentified.

Transcripts of RNA were the source for amplifying TCR beta CDR3 regions. RT-PCR with HTBI primers came first, then second-round multiplex PCR. TCRdb re-analysed the multiplex PCR reads in MiXCR, keeping a single row per CDR3 protein. The sample contains about 700,000 distinct CDR3 sequences, about two fifths of which appear only once. Per germline, CDR1 SQVTM and CDR2 ANQGSEA. The CDR3 runs to 12 residues. This clonotype originated in an adult man with Graves' ophthalmopathy. Sequencing was carried out using peripheral blood. This rearrangement joins TRBV29-1 to TRBJ2-2; 12 bases are shared with TRBD2. The chain's CDR3 is CRLAGGTGELFF. The CDR3 DNA reads TGCAGACTAGCGGGGGGCACCGGGGAGCTGTTTTTT.